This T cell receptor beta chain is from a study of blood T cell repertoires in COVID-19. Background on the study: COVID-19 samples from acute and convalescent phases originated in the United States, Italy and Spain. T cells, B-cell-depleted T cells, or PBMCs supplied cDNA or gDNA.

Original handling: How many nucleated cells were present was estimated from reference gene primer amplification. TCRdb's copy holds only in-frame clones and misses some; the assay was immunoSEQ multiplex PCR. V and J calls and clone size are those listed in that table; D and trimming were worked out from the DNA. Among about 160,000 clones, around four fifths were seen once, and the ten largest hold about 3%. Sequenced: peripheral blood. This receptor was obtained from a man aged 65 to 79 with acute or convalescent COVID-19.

The CDR3 here is CASRESGARNSYNEQFF. CDR3 nucleotide sequence: TGTGCCAGCAGGGAGAGTGGGGCCCGAAACTCCTACAATGAGCAGTTCTTC. The rearrangement joins TRBV11-2 to TRBJ2-1, with D perhaps matching TRBD1 (5 bases). Germline CDR1 reads SGHAT; CDR2 reads FQNNGV. This CDR3 is built from 17 residues. V was pared by 6 bases and J by 0 bases, with 18 bases between.